Reported below is one T cell receptor (beta chain). Its target is not known. The data originate from a study of post-analysis software for immune sequencing data. V lost 0 bases and J lost 9, with 15 bases in between. CDR3 length: 15 residues. The germline gives CDR1 LGHNA, CDR2 YSLEER. Unique molecular identifiers featured in each of the TCR beta cDNA libraries. One entry per CDR3 protein, called by TCRdb with MiXCR from the PCR reads. The table lists fewer than 850,000 distinct CDR3 sequences, roughly 50% of them singletons. Notes on the study in general: Controls had lower frequencies than patients of five or six TRBV segments, which included TRBV5-6, TRBV5-1 and TRBV20-1.

The TCR comes from a girl under 18 with multiple sclerosis. The chain joins TRBV4-3 to TRBJ2-1; D is possibly TRBD1 (5 bases). The sequenced sample consisted of blood. The CDR3 DNA follows: TGCGCCAGCAGCCAAGATTATAGCCCCAGGGCTGAGCAGTTCTTC. Its translation: CASSQDYSPRAEQFF.